The clone carrying this T cell receptor (beta chain) was recorded a few times. Its antigen is currently unknown. The germline V gene has CDR1 SGHRS and CDR2 YFSETQ. V lost 1 base to trimming and J lost 1 base, with 13 bases between them. The CDR3 totals 16 residues. The data were taken from a study of cytomegalovirus exposure and HLA in healthy donors. Notes on the study in general: It was likely that a cluster of highly shared sequence variants was a sequencing artifact. Information on immune exposure was restricted to one variable (CMV serostatus).

PCR was performed using 60 Vbeta and 13 Jbeta primers. The method was immunoSEQ multiplex PCR; TCRdb's version includes in-frame clones alone and lacks a portion of them. The sample holds around 80,000 clones, about four fifths seen once. Sequencing used PBMCs. This chain links TRBV5-1 with TRBJ2-3; D might be TRBD1 (5 bases). This TCR was sampled from a man aged 40-55 years in good health and CMV-seronegative. The CDR3 nucleotides read TGCGCCAGCAGCTTGTCAGGCAGGGTGGGCACAGATACGCAGTATTTT. Translating gives CASSLSGRVGTDTQYF.